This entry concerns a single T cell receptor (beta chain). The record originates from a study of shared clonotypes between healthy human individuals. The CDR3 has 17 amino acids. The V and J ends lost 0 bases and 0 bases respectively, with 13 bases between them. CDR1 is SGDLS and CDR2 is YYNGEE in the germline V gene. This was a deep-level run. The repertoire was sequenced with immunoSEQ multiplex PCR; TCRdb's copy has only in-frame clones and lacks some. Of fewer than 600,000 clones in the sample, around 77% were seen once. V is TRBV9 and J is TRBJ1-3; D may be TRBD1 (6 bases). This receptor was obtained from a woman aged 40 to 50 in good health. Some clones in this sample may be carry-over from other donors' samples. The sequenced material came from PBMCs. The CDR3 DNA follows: TGTGCCAGCAGCGTAGGCGGACAGACCTACTCTGGAAACACCATATATTTT. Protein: CASSVGGQTYSGNTIYF.